These 16 T cell receptor beta chains came from one sample sequenced in a study of CD8 T cells in Susac syndrome. The authors reverse transcribed roughly 0.5 to 1 ug RNA with random hexamers. TCRdb redid the calling of the immunoSEQ multiplex PCR reads with MiXCR, one entry per CDR3 protein. The table shows under 300,000 distinct CDR3 sequences, with around 96% occurring only once. The sequenced material came from CD4+ T cells from PBMCs. The receptors here all came from a human donor with Susac syndrome.

This chain joins TRBV28 and TRBJ2-1; 10 positions match TRBD2. Per the germline V gene, CDR1 is MDHEN and CDR2 is SYDVKM. This CDR3 region has 16 residues. Unmatched junction bases numbered 10, after V lost 5 bases and J lost 6 bases. The CDR3 reads CASSRGLAVGGNEQFF. CDR3 bases: TGTGCCAGCAGTCGAGGACTAGCGGTCGGGGGCAATGAGCAGTTCTTC.

V and J are TRBV29-1 and TRBJ2-1; 7 nucleotides agree with TRBD2. Germline CDR1 is SQVTM and CDR2 is ANQGSEA. Losses at the gene ends were 4 bases for V and 9 bases for J; bases not matched to a gene: 3. CDR3 length equals 11 residues. The CDR3: CSVAGGGEQFF. CDR3 in DNA: TGCAGCGTTGCGGGAGGCGGTGAGCAGTTCTTC.

The chain carries TRBV9 and TRBJ2-2; possibly TRBD1 or TRBD2 for D (5 bases each). The CDR3 sequence is 15 residues long. V was trimmed by 4 bases and J by 4 bases, leaving 14 bases between them. CDR1 and CDR2 (germline): SGDLS, YYNGEE. CDR3 coding DNA: TGTGCCAGCAGCCTGAGGGGCCTGACCACCGGGGAGCTGTTTTTT. Protein product: CASSLRGLTTGELFF.

This sequence joins TRBV19 and TRBJ2-5; 8 bases agree with TRBD2. With V trimmed by 10 bases and J by 5 bases, 9 bases remained unmatched. CDR1 is LNHDA, CDR2 SQIVND, per germline (reference sequence). CDR3 size: 13 residues. CDR3 bases: TGTGCCACCACGGGGGGGCCAGCGGAGACCCAGTACTTC. Translation: CATTGGPAETQYF.

The chain uses TRBV4-1 and TRBJ2-1; weak D call: TRBD2 (5 bases). CDR3 length: 17 amino acids. Germline V CDR1 and CDR2: MGHRA, YSYEKL. V was pared by 4 bases and J by 9 bases, with 25 bases between. CDR3 nucleotides: TGCGCCAGCAGCCTCGGTAGTGGCAGCGGAAACTACTTTGAGCAGTTCTTC. Protein sequence: CASSLGSGSGNYFEQFF.

V is TRBV7-2 and J is TRBJ2-2; D is perhaps TRBD1 (6 bases). The germline CDR1 and CDR2 sequences are SGHTA and FQGNSA. The CDR3 has 16 amino acids. Trimming removed 3 bases at V and 2 bases at J, with 13 bases between. CDR3 protein: CASSLAGALNTGELFF. The CDR3 nucleotides read TGTGCCAGCAGCTTGGCAGGGGCCCTCAACACCGGGGAGCTGTTTTTT.

V and J are TRBV6-5 and TRBJ2-7; D not resolved. Trimming removed 8 bases from V and 6 bases from J, with 11 bases in between. The CDR3 contains 11 residues. Looked up from germline, CDR1 is MNHEY and CDR2 is SVGAGI. CDR3 residues: CASSAGREQYF. DNA of the CDR3: TGTGCCAGCTCTGCCGGGCGCGAGCAGTACTTC.

The rearrangement joins TRBV19 to TRBJ2-3; 7 bases align to TRBD2. Germline values: CDR1 LNHDA, CDR2 SQIVND (reference sequence). This CDR3 has 14 residues. Trimming took 7 bases from V and 8 from J; bases not matched to a gene: 12. CDR3 sequence reads: CASTPTSPGGTQYF. CDR3 DNA sequence: TGTGCCAGTACCCCGACTAGCCCAGGTGGTACGCAGTATTTT.

J is TRBJ1-2 and V is TRBV7-9; 9 positions agree with TRBD1. CDR3 length: 15 amino acids. Germline V gene lookup returns CDR1 SEHNR and CDR2 FQNEAQ (reference sequence). Losses at the gene ends were 0 bases for V and 8 bases for J; bases not matched to a gene: 7. The CDR3 region is CASSLAGRDREGYTF. The CDR3 coding sequence is TGTGCCAGCAGCTTAGCGGGCCGGGACAGGGAGGGCTACACCTTC.

J is TRBJ2-7 and V is TRBV15; D perhaps matches TRBD2 (6 bases). The CDR3 runs to 15 residues. Trimming shortened V by 1 base and J by 3 bases, and 13 bases separated the two germline ends. CDR1 LNHNV and CDR2 YYDKDF come from the germline V gene (reference sequence). This CDR3 is CATSRGNSGLYEQYF. For the CDR3, the DNA is TGTGCCACCAGCAGAGGGAACAGCGGGCTCTACGAGCAGTACTTC.

V and J are TRBV29-1 and TRBJ2-1; 8 bases are a match to TRBD1. The CDR3 has 17 residues. V gave up 7 bases and J gave up 3 bases; unmatched junction bases: 17. Germline V lookup: CDR1 SQVTM, CDR2 ANQGSEA. Here the CDR3 reads CSANEPRTGQVYNEQFF. CDR3 nucleotides: TGCAGCGCCAACGAACCCCGAACGGGACAGGTCTACAATGAGCAGTTCTTC.

This chain links TRBV5-4 with TRBJ1-1; TRBD1 is a possible D gene (5 bases). There are 13 residues in the CDR3. The V end was cut by 6 bases, the J end by 1 base, with 10 bases between. Looked up from germline, CDR1 is SGHNT and CDR2 is YYREEE (reference sequence). In DNA, the CDR3 is TGTGCCAGCAACCCGCAGGGGAACACTGAAGCTTTCTTT. Translated, it gives CASNPQGNTEAFF.

This rearrangement joins TRBV4-2 to TRBJ1-4; D ambiguous. The CDR3 sequence is 15 residues long. V was cut by 0 bases and J by 8 bases, with 13 bases left in between. Per the germline V gene, CDR1 is LGHNA and CDR2 is YNFKEQ. The CDR3 coding sequence is TGTGCCAGCAGCCAAGAGGGGTCCGGGAGCGAAAAACTGTTTTTT. It codes for CASSQEGSGSEKLFF.

The chain uses TRBV19 and TRBJ2-4; TRBD1 matches 10 bases. Germline-derived CDR1 and CDR2 are LNHDA and SQIVND (reference sequence). With V trimmed by 6 bases and J by 3 bases, 11 bases remained unmatched. The CDR3 sequence is 17 residues long. In DNA, the CDR3 is TGTGCCAGTAGGATGCGGGGACAGGGGTCCGGCAAAAACATTCAGTACTTC. Encoded protein: CASRMRGQGSGKNIQYF.

The rearrangement uses TRBV12-3 or TRBV12-4 and TRBJ1-2; 9 nucleotides match TRBD1. J lost 4 bases, V lost 5 bases, and 11 bases had no gene match. This CDR3 comprises 16 residues. Written as DNA, the CDR3 is TGTGCCAGCAGTGCCGGGACAGGGAGAAACGGCTATGGCTACACCTTC. This sequence encodes CASSAGTGRNGYGYTF.

The chain carries TRBV7-3 and TRBJ2-3; 12 positions match TRBD2. This CDR3 contains 19 residues. CDR1 and CDR2 (germline): SGHTA, FQGTGA. After removal of 5 bases from V and 4 bases from J, the junction contained 16 bases not matched to a gene. The CDR3 region has the DNA TGTGCCAGCAGCCCAAGGGGGCTAGCGGGAGGGCCGGCCGCAGATACGCAGTATTTT. As protein: CASSPRGLAGGPAADTQYF.